One T cell receptor (beta chain) is described in this entry. Its antigen is unknown. An end of the junction differs from the germline gene, which may be a read error. CDR3 size: 14 residues. Germline assignment: CDR1 SEHNR and CDR2 FQNEAQ (reference sequence). PCR involved 60 Vbeta and 13 Jbeta primers. The assay was immunoSEQ multiplex PCR, and TCRdb's table has in-frame clones only and misses some. The sample has around 150,000 clones, around 72% seen once. This specimen belongs to a study of cytomegalovirus exposure and HLA in healthy donors. General study results and limits: A later analysis showed HLA-associated TCR beta chains outstripping equally common others in clonal expansion. Upon later analysis, TCR association rates were observed to vary by HLA locus, being highest for DRB1 and lowest for HLA-C. The majority of TCR sequences were rare, yet some public TCRs appeared in many donors.

The chain uses TRBV7-9 and TRBJ2-5; possible D gene TRBD2, 6 bases. Sequencing was done on a sample of PBMCs. The sequence was obtained from a man between 50 and 59 years old in good health and CMV-seropositive. Here the CDR3 DNA reads TGTGCCAGCAGCGTAGCGGTCGGGGTGGGGACCCAGTACTTC. Protein product: CASSVAVGVGTQYF.